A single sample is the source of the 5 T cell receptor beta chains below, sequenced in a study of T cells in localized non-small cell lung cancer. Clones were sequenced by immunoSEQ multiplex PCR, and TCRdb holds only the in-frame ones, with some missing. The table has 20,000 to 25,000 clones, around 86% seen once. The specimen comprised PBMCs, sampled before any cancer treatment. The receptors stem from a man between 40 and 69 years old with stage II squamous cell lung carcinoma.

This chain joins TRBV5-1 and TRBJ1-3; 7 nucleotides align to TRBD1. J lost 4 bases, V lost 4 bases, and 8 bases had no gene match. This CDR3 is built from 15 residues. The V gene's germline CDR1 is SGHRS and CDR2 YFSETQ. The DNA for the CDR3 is TGCGCCAGCAGCCTTCGGACAGGTAGCGGAAACACCATATATTTT. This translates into CASSLRTGSGNTIYF.

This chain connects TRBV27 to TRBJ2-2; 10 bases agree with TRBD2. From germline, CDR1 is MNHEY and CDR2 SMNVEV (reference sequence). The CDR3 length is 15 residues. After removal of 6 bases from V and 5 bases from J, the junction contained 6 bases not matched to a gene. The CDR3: CASRLAGPGTGELFF. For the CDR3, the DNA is TGTGCCAGCAGACTAGCGGGGCCGGGGACCGGGGAGCTGTTTTTT.

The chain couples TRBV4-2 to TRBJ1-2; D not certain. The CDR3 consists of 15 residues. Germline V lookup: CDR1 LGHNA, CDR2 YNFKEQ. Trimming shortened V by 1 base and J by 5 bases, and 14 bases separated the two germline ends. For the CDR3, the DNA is TGTGCCAGCAGCCAAGGGCCCGGGGATCAGTATGGCTACACCTTC. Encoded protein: CASSQGPGDQYGYTF.

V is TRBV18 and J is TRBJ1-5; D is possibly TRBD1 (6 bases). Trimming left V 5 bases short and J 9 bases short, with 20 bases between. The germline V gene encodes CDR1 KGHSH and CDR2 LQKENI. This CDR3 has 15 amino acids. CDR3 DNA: TGTGCCAGCTCATCCGGGACACGCCTTTTATCGCCCCAGCATTTT. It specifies CASSSGTRLLSPQHF.

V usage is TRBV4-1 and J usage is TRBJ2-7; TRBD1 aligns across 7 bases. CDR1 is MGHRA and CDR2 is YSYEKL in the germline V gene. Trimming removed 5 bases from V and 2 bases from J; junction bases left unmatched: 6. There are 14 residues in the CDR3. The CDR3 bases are TGCGCCAGCAGCGTTACCGGGACAGCCTACGAGCAGTACTTC. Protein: CASSVTGTAYEQYF.